Many counts were recorded for the clone carrying this T cell receptor beta chain. CDR1 and CDR2 from the germline V gene are LNHDA and SQIVND (reference sequence). The CDR3 extends over 17 amino acids. Trimming stripped 1 base from V and 9 bases from J, with 22 bases between. Amplified TCR beta CDR3 regions derived from RNA transcripts. Initially, a first-round RT-PCR of the TCR CDR3 employed the HTBI primer set. TCRdb fed the multiplex PCR reads into MiXCR, producing one record per CDR3 protein. The data show 400,000 to 500,000 distinct CDR3 sequences, 13% to 15% seen once. The data were taken from a study of T cells in Graves' hyperthyroidism and ophthalmopathy.

The material sequenced was blood. The clonotype was recovered from a woman under 30 with Graves' hyperthyroidism. The gene calls are TRBV19 and TRBJ2-1; no definite D call. The DNA for the CDR3 is TGTGCCAGTAGTATAGGATTGGACCCTGGGCATGTGGGTGAGCAGTTCTTC. Amino acid sequence: CASSIGLDPGHVGEQFF.